Listed below are T cell receptor beta chains from one sample, sequenced in a study of control samples from healthy donors and cancer patients. The protocol was immunoSEQ multiplex PCR, while the TCRdb copy is restricted to in-frame clones and leaves out a portion. The table has about 150,000 clones, 93% seen once. Sequenced input: blood. Receptors were obtained from a man aged 18 to 35 in good health. Each CDR3 is given with its conserved first and last residue.

J: TRBJ1-2; V: TRBV12-3/TRBV12-4; CDR3: CASSLRVNGGYTF
J: TRBJ2-7; V: TRBV7-9; CDR3: CASTPVGGQFYEQYF
J: TRBJ2-3; V: TRBV5-1; CDR3: CASTYRGRVADTQYF
J: TRBJ2-7; V: TRBV15; CDR3: CATSRGEGYEQYF
J: TRBJ2-2; V: TRBV5-6; CDR3: CASSPGTGGGTGELFF
J: TRBJ2-3; V: TRBV7-2; CDR3: CASSLEGRTTDTQYF
J: TRBJ1-1; V: TRBV6-5; CDR3: CASSYRPTLGAFF
J: TRBJ2-5; V: TRBV27; CDR3: CASSDRASGETQYF
J: TRBJ1-4; V: TRBV19; CDR3: CASSTETGTSEKLFF
J: TRBJ2-7; V: TRBV5-6; CDR3: CASSLVQVSAIDEQYF
J: TRBJ1-2; V: TRBV19; CDR3: CAKWAHTNYGYTF
J: TRBJ1-1; V: TRBV25-1; CDR3: CASIPFSAPDAEAFF
J: TRBJ1-2; V: TRBV29-1; CDR3: CSVEAGSHDGYTF
J: TRBJ2-7; V: TRBV7-3; CDR3: CASSLTGGKEQYF
J: TRBJ2-1; V: TRBV7-3; CDR3: CASPYSRGEQFF
J: TRBJ2-1; V: TRBV7-6; CDR3: CASSLRGRSYNEQFF
J: TRBJ1-5; V: TRBV27; CDR3: CASRRDRGDQPQHF
J: TRBJ2-1; V: TRBV20-1; CDR3: CSAGGRNEQFF
J: TRBJ2-6; V: TRBV7-8; CDR3: CASSLFRLAGVVAGANVLTF
J: TRBJ2-1; V: TRBV28; CDR3: CASSRNEQFF
J: TRBJ1-4; V: TRBV11-1; CDR3: CASSLGYGSNEKLFF
J: TRBJ1-2; V: TRBV5-1; CDR3: CASSSGQGDSGKGYTF
J: TRBJ1-1; V: TRBV5-5; CDR3: CASSLYIGSEAFF
J: TRBJ2-1; V: TRBV20-1; CDR3: CSARFDEQFF
J: TRBJ1-2; V: TRBV6-5; CDR3: CASSYSHGANYTF
J: TRBJ2-2; V: TRBV7-2; CDR3: CASSLTGNPGTGELFF
J: TRBJ2-7; V: TRBV6-2/TRBV6-3; CDR3: CASSYSGLAINEQYF